The next 14 T cell receptor beta chains were all read from a single sample in a study of identical twins (dated by TCRdb to between 2015 and 2016). Library method: 5' RACE. These reads were obtained on an Illumina HiSeq 2000. TCRdb cleaned the public reads at Q25 with fastp, built clones with MiXCR and kept in-frame beta chains. Entries that share a CDR3 protein sequence are merged under the most common genes and DNA. The sample table records approximately 230,000 distinct CDR3 sequences; over 11% of these occur just once. The ten largest make up 8.8% of the sample. Source material: memory (CD45RO+) T cells sorted from blood. The cell subset or site label, as the study defines it: CD45RO+ enriched T cells. The receptors shown here come from a woman aged 18-29 years in good health.

At least ten counts were recorded for this clonotype. The J gene is TRBJ2-7, the V gene TRBV10-2; D not certain. V was clipped by 3 bases and J by 6 bases, with 12 bases between them. CDR1 is WSHSY, CDR2 SAAADI, per germline. CDR3 length: 13 amino acids. As DNA, the CDR3 is TGCGCCAGCAGTGATAGCCGGGCCGGCGAGCAGTACTTC. Translated: CASSDSRAGEQYF.

The rearrangement links TRBV20-1 to TRBJ2-5, with 9 bases fitting TRBD2. With 0 bases clipped from V and 5 bases from J, the junction kept 4 bases outside the gene matches. The length of the CDR3 is 14 residues. Germline V gene data show CDR1 as DFQATT and CDR2 as SNEGSKA (reference sequence). The CDR3 sequence: CSARDPSGMETQYF. CDR3 in DNA: TGCAGTGCTAGAGACCCTAGCGGGATGGAGACCCAGTACTTC.

The chain carries TRBV11-2 and TRBJ1-2; 7 bases match TRBD1. Looked up from germline, CDR1 is SGHAT and CDR2 is FQNNGV. This CDR3 has 14 amino acids. V lost 5 bases, J lost 2 bases, and 5 bases stayed unmatched. The CDR3: CASSLTGANYGYTF. DNA for the CDR3: TGTGCCAGCAGCCTCACAGGGGCCAACTATGGCTACACCTTC.

This clonotype came up a few times. V is TRBV7-2 and J is TRBJ2-5; D call uncertain. CDR3 length equals 13 residues. Looked up from germline, CDR1 is SGHTA and CDR2 is FQGNSA. V lost 0 bases and J lost 7, with 9 bases in between. CDR3 nucleotide sequence: TGTGCCAGCAGCTTAGCTCATATGAGGACCCAGTACTTC. Its protein is CASSLAHMRTQYF.

The V and J genes are TRBV14 and TRBJ2-5, with 8 bases matching TRBD2. V shed 1 base and J 2 bases; nucleotides not matched to a gene: 9. CDR3 length equals 17 residues. CDR1 and CDR2 (germline): SGHDN, FVKESK. The CDR3 protein is CASSQGRGGPMQETQYF. In DNA, the CDR3 is TGTGCCAGCAGCCAAGGACGGGGGGGCCCCATGCAAGAGACCCAGTACTTC.

The chain is built from TRBV7-9 and TRBJ2-7, with D perhaps matching TRBD1 or TRBD2 (5 bases each). Germline V gene data show CDR1 as SEHNR and CDR2 as FQNEAQ (reference sequence). This CDR3 has 14 amino acids. V was cut by 3 bases and J by 1 base, with 10 bases left in between. In DNA, the CDR3 is TGTGCCAGCAGCTTGAGGGGTAGGTCCTACGAGCAGTACTTC. Protein: CASSLRGRSYEQYF. Full variable domain (missing parts from reference TRBV7-9 and TRBJ2-7): DTGVSQNPRHKITKRGQNVTFRCDPISEHNRLYWYRQTLGQGPEFLTYFQNEAQLEKSRLLSDRFSAERPKGSFSTLEIQRTEQGDSAMYLCASSLRGRSYEQYFGPGTRLTVT.

The chain employs TRBV20-1 and TRBJ2-1, with D possibly matching TRBD2 (5 bases). The length of the CDR3 is 11 residues. The V end lost 3 bases, the J end lost 9 bases, and 9 bases lay between the germline ends. Looked up from germline, CDR1 is DFQATT and CDR2 is SNEGSKA (reference sequence). The CDR3 DNA reads as TGCAGTGCTAGCGGGGAAGGTGAGCAGTTCTTC. As protein: CSASGEGEQFF.

The chain links TRBV5-1 to TRBJ1-2, with D tentatively TRBD1 (5 bases). CDR3 size: 14 residues. Looked up from germline, CDR1 is SGHRS and CDR2 is YFSETQ. V lost 4 bases and J 0 bases, leaving 10 bases between the germline ends. This CDR3 reads CASSRDVPNYGYTF. Written as DNA, the CDR3 is TGCGCCAGCAGCCGGGACGTACCTAACTATGGCTACACCTTC. Full variable domain (remainder filled in from reference TRBV5-1 and TRBJ1-2): KAGVTQTPRYLIKTRGQQVTLSCSPISGHRSVSWYQQTPGQGLQFLFEYFSETQRNKGNFPGRFSGRQFSNSRSEMNVSTLELGDSALYLCASSRDVPNYGYTFGSGTRLTVV.

The chain carries TRBV20-1 and TRBJ2-5; D might be TRBD1 or TRBD2, each matching 5 bases. CDR3 length: 12 amino acids. Trimming took off 5 bases at V and 4 bases at J, with 11 bases between the two ends. The germline gives CDR1 DFQATT, CDR2 SNEGSKA (reference sequence). The CDR3 protein is CSAAGTPETQYF. The CDR3, as DNA: TGCAGTGCTGCCGGGACGCCAGAGACCCAGTACTTC.

The chain combines TRBV11-2 with TRBJ2-1; 10 bases fit TRBD2. Germline V gene lookup returns CDR1 SGHAT and CDR2 FQNNGV. This CDR3 comprises 16 residues. V gave up 4 bases and J gave up 3 bases; unmatched junction bases: 6. CDR3 DNA: TGTGCCAGCAGCTCCATAGCGGGAGGCTTCTACAATGAGCAGTTCTTC. Its translation: CASSSIAGGFYNEQFF.

The V call is TRBV15, the J call TRBJ1-3; no clear D gene. The CDR3 has 15 amino acids. Trimming cost V 0 bases and J 2 bases, with 8 bases left between them. Per germline, CDR1 LNHNV and CDR2 YYDKDF (reference sequence). CDR3 sequence: CATSRDGVTGNTIYF. Written as DNA, the CDR3 is TGTGCCACCAGCAGAGATGGGGTAACTGGAAACACCATATATTTT.

This clonotype appeared a few times. V usage is TRBV27 and J usage is TRBJ1-2; D gene unclear. Germline CDR1 is MNHEY and CDR2 is SMNVEV (reference sequence). The V gene lost 3 bases and the J gene lost 3 bases, with 11 bases spanning the gap. The CDR3 runs 14 residues. As DNA, the CDR3 is TGTGCCAGCAGTTTCTCGGGTTCGGACTATGGCTACACCTTC. Encoded protein: CASSFSGSDYGYTF.

The chain combines TRBV20-1 with TRBJ2-7; D could derive from TRBD1 or TRBD2 (6 bases each). In germline, CDR1 is DFQATT, CDR2 SNEGSKA (reference sequence). CDR3 size: 13 residues. The V end lost 0 bases, the J end lost 8 bases, and 14 bases lay between the germline ends. The CDR3 loop reads CSARDQEGTKQYF. For the CDR3, the DNA is TGCAGTGCTAGAGATCAGGAGGGGACAAAGCAGTACTTC.

This clonotype has ten or more counts. The chain joins TRBV20-1 to TRBJ2-7; D perhaps matches TRBD1 (5 bases). The CDR3 runs 17 residues. The germline V gene has CDR1 DFQATT and CDR2 SNEGSKA (reference sequence). The germline V and J ends were trimmed by 0 bases and 9 bases, with 27 bases remaining between them. The DNA for the CDR3 is TGCAGTGCTAGAGATACAGGAGTTGGGCAGCTTCAACCCCCGCAGTACTTC. This translates into CSARDTGVGQLQPPQYF.